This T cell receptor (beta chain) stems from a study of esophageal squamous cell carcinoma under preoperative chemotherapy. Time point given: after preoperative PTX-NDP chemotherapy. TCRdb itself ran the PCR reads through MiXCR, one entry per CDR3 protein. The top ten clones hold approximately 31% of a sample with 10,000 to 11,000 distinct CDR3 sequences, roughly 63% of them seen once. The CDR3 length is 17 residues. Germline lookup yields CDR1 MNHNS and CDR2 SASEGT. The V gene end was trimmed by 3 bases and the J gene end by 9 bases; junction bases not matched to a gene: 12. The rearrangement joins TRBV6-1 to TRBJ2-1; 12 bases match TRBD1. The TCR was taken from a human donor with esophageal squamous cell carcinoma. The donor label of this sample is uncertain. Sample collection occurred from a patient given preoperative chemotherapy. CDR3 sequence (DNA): TGTGCCAGCAGTGATACGGTAGGGGACAGGGGGCTAGGTGAGCAGTTCTTC. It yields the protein CASSDTVGDRGLGEQFF.